This TCR beta chain originates from a study of neurological immune-mediated disorders. Study summary: Relapsing-remitting patients made up about 90% of the roughly 34 multiple sclerosis patients, and secondary progressive patients made up 3. Whole-study results and caveats: One related-CDR3 cluster, found by phylogenetic grouping, held repertoires of 18 of 34 multiple sclerosis patients and is a possible signature.

This clonotype was recorded at least ten times. Its antigen is currently unknown. TCRdb recomputed calls from the 5' RACE reads with MiXCR, one row per CDR3 protein. The table shows 90,000 to 100,000 distinct CDR3 sequences, with roughly 4% occurring only once. The V gene's germline CDR1 is SGHVS and CDR2 FNYEAQ. The CDR3 has 13 amino acids. Trimming removed 6 bases at V and 7 bases at J, with 13 bases between. Source material: PBMCs. The chain combines TRBV7-6 with TRBJ1-5; D uncertain. The clonotype comes from a woman younger than 30 with multiple sclerosis. The CDR3 bases are TGTGCCAGCAGTTTTGACATACAACAGCCCCAGCATTTT. It translates to CASSFDIQQPQHF.